This T cell receptor beta chain was obtained from a study of blood T cells in healthy people across ages (dated by TCRdb to the mid-2010s). In terms of the full investigation: In model experiments, roughly one uniquely barcoded TCR beta cDNA molecule per two T cells was captured by template switching. Age-related changes in TCR beta repertoire diversity were measured in the study by deep sequencing normalized with unique cDNA molecular identifiers. Four age groups were formed from the donors: young (average about 16 years), middle-aged (approximately 42), aged (62) and long-lived (less than 85). To avoid experimental bias, donors of different ages were distributed randomly across sequencing lanes. The study analyzed two additional independent replicas of 1 million unique cDNA reads from the same blood draw for two donors, one aged 18 to 30 and one aged 80 or older.

Donors were approximately 42 systemically healthy Caucasian individuals from Russia aged about 6 to 100 years. Each donor gave approximately 10 milliliters of peripheral blood, collected into EDTA-treated Vacutainer tubes. PBMCs were isolated by Ficoll-Paque density-gradient centrifugation, with at least 6 million obtained per sample. Total RNA was extracted from PBMCs with Trizol reagent, with at least 6 micrograms obtained per sample. Naive CD45RAhigh/CD27high T cell percentages were measured by flow cytometry on a PBMC aliquot from every donor. The study at large found these results: The long-lived group showed more naive CD4+ T cells, fewer expanded clones and increased TCR diversity than the aged group, suggesting age selection. Donor CMV infection status was unknown, potentially confounding age-related changes in expanded clonotypes. Since profiling was done on bulk unsorted PBMCs, naive and antigen-experienced compartments could not be conclusively compared. Estimates of total diversity based on one million sequenced T cells were considered lower bounds and underestimates. Observed TCR beta diversity per million T cells fell roughly linearly with age, and a significant reduction was already apparent by age about 36. The percentage of naive T cells measured by flow cytometry correlated strongly with observed TCR beta diversity.

Library generation was performed with 5' RACE. This sample was sequenced with an Illumina HiSeq 2500. A second about 6 to 11 cycle PCR used a sample-barcoded 5' primer and a J-beta primer mix. A unique molecular identifier was introduced onto each TCR beta cDNA molecule by a template-switch 5' adaptor carrying 12 random nucleotides. Each sample yielded at least 2.5 million CDR3-containing paired-end reads. All of the RNA was converted into first-strand cDNA using the Mint cDNA synthesis kit, with a TRBC-specific oligonucleotide serving as the primer. After uracil-DNA glycosylase treatment, a first 18-cycle PCR used universal primers M1SS and BC2_uni_R on all cDNA. The original methods were these. Normalization of each sample was performed by random selection of 1 million high-quality reads, each carrying a distinct molecular identifier. Reads with shared molecular identifiers were discarded instead of being binned into consensus sequences. CDR3 identification, clonotype clustering and error correction used MiTCR with a Q25 quality threshold and the strictest error-elimination algorithm. A nonparametric unseen species model with Euler transformation was used to estimate lower-bound total TCR beta diversity. Clones were called with MiXCR by TCRdb after fastp trimmed the public reads at Q25, and only in-frame beta chains were retained. Under each unique CDR3 protein, matching rows form one entry showing the most common genes and DNA. Clone size and V and J calls follow TCRdb, not the original study. The table for this sample lists approximately 850,000 distinct CDR3 sequences; around two fifths of them were counted only once. The ten largest clones capture about 21% of the sample.

Ten or more counts support this clonotype. What antigen it recognizes has not been identified. Qualities for individual bases were not recorded, and no much larger clone is one base off. Taken from cysteine to phenylalanine, the CDR3 has 15 residues. Solely the CDR3 DNA is kept, with 45 bases framed from the first base. The germline V end is reduced by 1 base and the J end by 2 bases; junction bases left unmatched: 3. Taken from the germline V gene, the CDR1 and CDR2 loops are SGHTA and FQGNSA. The sample taken for sequencing was blood. The rearrangement combines TRBV7-2 with TRBJ2-5; the junction holds 8 bases that match TRBD2. The TCR comes from a man aged 55 to 70 in good health. The CDR3 protein sequence reads: CASSLEGGRQETQYF. The bases are TGTGCCAGCAGCTTAGAAGGCGGGAGGCAAGAGACCCAGTACTTC.